The 3 T cell receptor beta chains given below trace back to one sample, sequenced in a study of shared clonotypes between healthy human individuals. Cells designated naive CD8 were CD45RO-negative and were positively selected for CCR7, with terminally differentiated effector memory CD45RA+ cells excluded. Some clones are missing from TCRdb's copy, which holds only in-frame ones; the method was immunoSEQ multiplex PCR. The sample lists a few million clones; roughly 95% were seen once. Sequenced: naive CD8+ T cells from PBMCs. These receptors all stem from a man younger than 35 in good health. Some clones in this sample may be carry-over from other donors' samples.

This chain connects TRBV2 to TRBJ2-7; D is unclear. The length of the CDR3 is 13 residues. With 0 bases removed from V and 4 bases from J, the gap between germline ends came to 7 bases. Germline lookup yields CDR1 SNHLY and CDR2 FYNNEI. CDR3 sequence: CASSEALPYEQYF. CDR3 DNA: TGTGCCAGCAGTGAAGCGCTCCCTTACGAGCAGTACTTC.

The genes are TRBV5-1 and TRBJ1-2; 7 bases fit TRBD1. The CDR3 extends over 14 amino acids. The V gene end was trimmed by 4 bases and the J gene end by 0 bases; junction bases not matched to a gene: 3. Germline lookup yields CDR1 SGHRS and CDR2 YFSETQ. CDR3 nucleotides: TGCGCCAGCAGCACGACAGGGTCTAACTATGGCTACACCTTC. Translated: CASSTTGSNYGYTF.

Comments on this clone: Other nucleotide sequences from this sample produce the same CDR3. This sequence joins TRBV28 and TRBJ2-5; D might be TRBD1 (6 bases). With 2 bases removed from V and 2 bases from J, the gap between germline ends came to 6 bases. CDR1 is MDHEN, CDR2 SYDVKM, per germline. This CDR3 is built from 13 residues. The CDR3 sequence: CASSLGQQETQYF. DNA for the CDR3: TGTGCCAGCAGTTTAGGACAGCAAGAGACCCAGTACTTC.